These 24 T cell receptor beta chains share one sample of origin, sequenced in a study of response to subunit inactivated influenza vaccine listed by TCRdb under 2018. Libraries came from RT-PCR. TCRdb shows the sequencer as Illumina HiSeq 2500. The raw public reads went through TCRdb reprocessing: fastp at Q25, MiXCR clone calling, in-frame beta chains kept. Rows with a matching CDR3 protein are joined into one entry that keeps the most common DNA and genes. The sample table contains approximately 680,000 distinct CDR3 sequences; only one count was recorded for 15% to 18% of them. The leading ten clones occupy approximately 10% of the sample. This specimen was PBMCs from blood, taken 11 to 12 days after vaccination. The receptors were gathered from a man aged 45-65 years who received an inactivated influenza vaccine. Donor details come from another sample of the same person, matched by shared clones.

The genes are TRBV18 and TRBJ2-2; D is unresolved. The CDR3 covers 14 residues. The V gene lost 0 bases and the J gene lost 6 bases, with 8 bases spanning the gap. The germline V gene encodes CDR1 KGHSH and CDR2 LQKENI. CDR3 DNA: TGTGCCAGCTCACCACCGAATCCCGCCGGGGAGCTGTTTTTT. This encodes CASSPPNPAGELFF.

A word on this clonotype: A read error is possible here, since a much larger clone lies one base away. The chain uses TRBV5-1 and TRBJ2-1, with TRBD1 as a possible D gene (5 bases). Trimming took 4 bases from V and 7 from J, leaving 21 bases between them. The CDR3 sequence is 16 residues long. Germline loops: CDR1 SGHRS, CDR2 YFSETQ. CDR3 amino acids: CASSPILGAGGNEQFF. CDR3 sequence (DNA): TGCGCCAGCAGCCCCATCTTAGGGGCCGGCGGAAATGAGCAGTTCTTC.

This clonotype has just a few counts. The chain combines TRBV4-2 with TRBJ2-3; D unclear. Germline CDR1 reads LGHNA; CDR2 reads YNFKEQ. V shed 1 base and J shed 4 bases, with 9 bases lying between them. The CDR3 loop spans 14 amino acids. CDR3 sequence: CASSQGRKSDTQYF. DNA for the CDR3: TGTGCCAGCAGCCAAGGAAGGAAATCAGATACGCAGTATTTT.

In this sample, this clonotype turned up a few times. This chain links TRBV20-1 with TRBJ2-7; D remains ambiguous. V dropped 0 bases and J dropped 3 bases, with 12 bases sitting between them. The CDR3 spans 14 residues. Germline V gene sequence: CDR1 DFQATT, CDR2 SNEGSKA (reference sequence). The CDR3 loop reads CSAREIGNRYEQYF. CDR3 DNA: TGCAGTGCTAGAGAGATCGGTAACCGCTACGAGCAGTACTTC.

This clonotype was found a few times. The chain links TRBV5-6 to TRBJ2-7; the match to TRBD2 covers 11 bases. CDR3 length: 15 residues. J gave up 3 bases and V 1 base, and 3 bases lay outside the gene matches. Germline CDR1 SGHDT, CDR2 YYEEEE. For the CDR3, the DNA is TGTGCCAGCAGCTTGACTAGCGGGGGAGTCTACGAGCAGTACTTC. This sequence encodes CASSLTSGGVYEQYF.

This clonotype has just a few counts. The rearrangement links TRBV5-1 to TRBJ2-1; 8 nucleotides match TRBD2. The trim removed 2 bases at V and 3 bases at J, leaving 7 bases unmatched. This CDR3 comprises 16 residues. CDR1 is SGHRS and CDR2 is YFSETQ in the germline V gene. The CDR3 region has the DNA TGCGCCAGCAGCTTATCCGGGACTAGGGTCTACAATGAGCAGTTCTTC. Translating it yields CASSLSGTRVYNEQFF.

The J gene is TRBJ2-7, the V gene TRBV7-2, with D possibly TRBD1 on 5 matching bases. The CDR3 is made up of 16 amino acids. V was pared by 1 base and J by 4 bases, with 17 bases between. From germline, CDR1 is SGHTA and CDR2 FQGNSA. In DNA form, the CDR3 reads TGTGCCAGCAGCTTAGGACCCCAGGGTACCGGGTACGAGCAGTACTTC. It codes for CASSLGPQGTGYEQYF.

There are a few counts of this clonotype. This sequence joins TRBV18 and TRBJ2-1; 11 bases are a match to TRBD2. V lost 3 bases to trimming and J lost 6 bases; unmatched junction nucleotides: 7. Germline V gene lookup returns CDR1 KGHSH and CDR2 LQKENI. The CDR3 contains 16 residues. The CDR3 protein is CASSPPLAGGLNEQFF. CDR3 coding DNA: TGTGCCAGCTCACCTCCCCTAGCGGGGGGTCTCAATGAGCAGTTCTTC.

The rearrangement uses TRBV11-2 and TRBJ2-1; 10 bases line up with TRBD2. This CDR3 contains 16 residues. From germline, CDR1 is SGHAT and CDR2 FQNNGV. The J segment lost 0 bases and the V segment lost 6 bases, leaving 5 bases of the junction unmatched. CDR3 sequence: CASRRSGRSSYNEQFF. DNA for the CDR3: TGTGCCAGCAGGCGTAGCGGGAGGAGCTCCTACAATGAGCAGTTCTTC.

The chain recombines TRBV5-1 with TRBJ2-3; D not resolved. Germline V gene lookup returns CDR1 SGHRS and CDR2 YFSETQ. Trimming pared 6 bases from V and 1 base from J, leaving 15 bases between. CDR3 length: 15 residues. The CDR3 nucleotides are TGCGCCAGCACCCCCTCGGCGGAACGCACAGATACGCAGTATTTT. Protein sequence: CASTPSAERTDTQYF.

The rearrangement links TRBV12-3 or TRBV12-4 to TRBJ2-7, with D possibly being TRBD1 or TRBD2 (6 bases each). The length of the CDR3 is 15 residues. Trimming took 6 bases from V and 3 from J, leaving 18 bases between them. As DNA, the CDR3 is TGTGCCAGCAGCCGGACAGAGGGGGGCTTCTACGAGCAGTACTTC. Its translation is CASSRTEGGFYEQYF.

The chain links TRBV6-1 to TRBJ2-7, with D perhaps TRBD1 or TRBD2 (5 bases each). The germline CDR1 and CDR2 sequences are MNHNS and SASEGT. Trimming shortened V by 5 bases and J by 1 base, and 12 bases separated the two germline ends. The CDR3 totals 14 residues. CDR3 protein: CASSIGTESYEQYF. CDR3 bases: TGTGCCAGCAGTATCGGGACGGAGTCCTACGAGCAGTACTTC.

Many counts were recorded for this clonotype. Here the CDR3 reads CASSLLLNTEAFF. The CDR3 nucleotides are TGTGCCAGCAGTTTACTGTTGAACACTGAAGCTTTCTTT. The rearrangement joins TRBV12-3 or TRBV12-4 to TRBJ1-1; no definite D call. With 2 bases removed from V and 0 bases from J, the gap between germline ends came to 4 bases. The CDR3 consists of 13 residues.

This clonotype was seen a handful of times. The V and J genes are TRBV28 and TRBJ2-5; possible D gene TRBD1, 6 bases. The CDR3 has 14 amino acids. The germline V gene encodes CDR1 MDHEN and CDR2 SYDVKM. V was cut by 5 bases and J by 0 bases, with 10 bases left in between. The CDR3 DNA reads TGTGCCAGCAGTCAGGGGTTTTACCAAGAGACCCAGTACTTC. Protein sequence: CASSQGFYQETQYF.

This clonotype was detected many times. The chain links TRBV7-9 to TRBJ2-1; 7 bases are shared with TRBD2. Germline V gene lookup returns CDR1 SEHNR and CDR2 FQNEAQ (reference sequence). The CDR3 extends over 14 amino acids. The ends lost 4 bases at V and 5 bases at J; junction bases unmatched: 5. In DNA, the CDR3 is TGTGCCAGCAGCTCCGTCGGGGGGAACAATGAGCAGTTCTTC. Translating it yields CASSSVGGNNEQFF.

V gene TRBV6-6 combines with J gene TRBJ1-2; D unclear. V lost 6 bases and J 4 bases, leaving 12 bases between the germline ends. The germline V gene has CDR1 MNHNY and CDR2 SVGAGI (reference sequence). CDR3 size: 13 residues. The CDR3, as DNA: TGTGCCAGCAGGGACGGGAGTGGCTATGGCTACACCTTC. Translated, it gives CASRDGSGYGYTF.

This clonotype was counted a few times. V is TRBV29-1 and J is TRBJ2-7; the match to TRBD1 covers 10 bases. Germline V gene data show CDR1 as SQVTM and CDR2 as ANQGSEA. The CDR3 has 13 residues. V trimming: 6 bases; J trimming: 3 bases; junction bases outside the gene matches: 5. The CDR3: CSVRQGADYEQYF. The CDR3 coding sequence is TGCAGCGTCCGACAGGGGGCGGACTACGAGCAGTACTTC.

To note about this clonotype: Compared with germline, one end of the junction differs, possibly owing to a read error. The chain uses TRBV5-6 and TRBJ2-5; TRBD2 might be the D (6 bases). Germline CDR1 reads SGHDT; CDR2 reads YYEEEE. This CDR3 region has 14 residues. CDR3 amino acids: CAISPPGVQETQYF. Here the CDR3 DNA reads TGTGCCATCAGCCCCCCGGGAGTCCAAGAGACCCAGTACTTC.

This clonotype turned up a few times. V and J are TRBV15 and TRBJ2-1; 11 bases are a match to TRBD1. The trim removed 3 bases at V and 6 bases at J, leaving 7 bases unmatched. Germline values: CDR1 LNHNV, CDR2 YYDKDF (reference sequence). This CDR3 has 16 residues. The CDR3 loop reads CATSSPRDRGFNEQFF. CDR3 in DNA: TGTGCCACCAGCAGTCCCCGGGACAGGGGGTTCAATGAGCAGTTCTTC. Filled out from reference TRBV15 and TRBJ2-1, the complete variable domain reads DAMVIQNPRYQVTQFGKPVTLSCSQTLNHNVMYWYQQKSSQAPKLLFHYYDKDFNNEADTPDNFQSRRPNTSFCFLDIRSPGLGDTAMYLCATSSPRDRGFNEQFFGPGTRLTVL.

This clonotype was counted only a few times. The chain uses TRBV3-1 and TRBJ2-5, with 7 bases identical to TRBD1. The CDR3 loop spans 14 amino acids. J gave up 7 bases and V 1 base, and 6 bases lay outside the gene matches. Germline V CDR1 and CDR2: LGHDT, YNNKEL (reference sequence). CDR3 sequence reads: CASSQGGGRLTQYF. The CDR3 DNA reads as TGTGCCAGCAGCCAAGGAGGGGGCCGACTGACCCAGTACTTC.

This clonotype was seen repeatedly, ten times or more. The chain joins TRBV9 to TRBJ2-1; 8 bases match TRBD2. After removal of 5 bases from V and 4 bases from J, the junction contained 8 bases not matched to a gene. In germline, CDR1 is SGDLS, CDR2 YYNGEE. CDR3 length equals 15 residues. The CDR3 loop reads CASSATSGSYNEQFF. CDR3 nucleotides: TGTGCCAGCAGTGCCACTAGCGGATCGTACAATGAGCAGTTCTTC.

This clonotype was seen a few times. Possible read error: a much larger clone is one base away. This rearrangement joins TRBV27 to TRBJ2-6; D remains unclear. Per the germline V gene, CDR1 is MNHEY and CDR2 is SMNVEV (reference sequence). The CDR3 is made up of 13 amino acids. Trimming removed 4 bases from V and 2 bases from J, with 3 bases in between. This CDR3 is CASSYAGANVLTF. DNA for the CDR3: TGTGCCAGCAGTTACGCTGGGGCCAACGTCCTGACTTTC.

This clonotype occurred a few times. The rearrangement joins TRBV20-1 to TRBJ2-1; 8 bases are a match to TRBD2. This CDR3 comprises 16 residues. Losses at the gene ends were 0 bases for V and 6 bases for J; bases not matched to a gene: 10. Looked up from germline, CDR1 is DFQATT and CDR2 is SNEGSKA (reference sequence). The CDR3 is CSARDRETSVGNEQFF. The CDR3, as DNA: TGCAGTGCTAGAGATAGAGAGACTAGCGTTGGCAATGAGCAGTTCTTC.

The rearrangement uses TRBV29-1 and TRBJ2-1; no reliable D call. The ends were cut back, 6 bases at V and 0 bases at J, with 9 bases in the middle. CDR3 size: 13 residues. Per the germline V gene, CDR1 is SQVTM and CDR2 is ANQGSEA. The CDR3 spells CSVSASSYNEQFF. CDR3 coding DNA: TGCAGCGTCTCAGCAAGCTCCTACAATGAGCAGTTCTTC.